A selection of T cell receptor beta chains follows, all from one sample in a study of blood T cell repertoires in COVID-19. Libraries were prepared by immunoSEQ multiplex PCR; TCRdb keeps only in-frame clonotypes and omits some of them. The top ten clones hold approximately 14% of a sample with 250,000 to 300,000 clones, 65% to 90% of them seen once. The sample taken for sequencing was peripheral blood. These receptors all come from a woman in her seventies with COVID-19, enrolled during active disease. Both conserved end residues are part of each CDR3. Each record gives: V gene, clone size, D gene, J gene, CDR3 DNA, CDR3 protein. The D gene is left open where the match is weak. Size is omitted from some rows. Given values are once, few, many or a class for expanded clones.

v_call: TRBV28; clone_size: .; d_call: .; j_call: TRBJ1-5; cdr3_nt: TGTGCCAGCATCAAGGCGGCCGGCTATAGCAATCAGCCCCAGCATTTT; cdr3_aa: CASIKAAGYSNQPQHF
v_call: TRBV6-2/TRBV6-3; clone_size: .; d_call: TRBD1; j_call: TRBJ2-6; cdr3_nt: TGTGCCAGCAGTTACCTCATCTATTGGACAGGGGCGGGCACTGGGGCCAACGTCCTGACTTTC; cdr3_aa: CASSYLIYWTGAGTGANVLTF
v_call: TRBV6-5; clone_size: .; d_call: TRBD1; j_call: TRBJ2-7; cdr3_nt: TGTGCCGCTGGGGACAGGGGCTCCTACGAGCAGTACTTC; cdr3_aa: CAAGDRGSYEQYF
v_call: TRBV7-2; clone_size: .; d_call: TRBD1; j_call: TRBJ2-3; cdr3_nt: TGTGCCAGCAGCCCGAATTGGGACAGCTCTTTGACGAGGGGAGATACGCAGTATTTT; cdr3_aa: CASSPNWDSSLTRGDTQYF
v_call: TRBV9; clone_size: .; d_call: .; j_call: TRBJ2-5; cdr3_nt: TGTGCCAGCAGCGCCGTGGGACATCAGGAGACCCAGTACTTC; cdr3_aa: CASSAVGHQETQYF
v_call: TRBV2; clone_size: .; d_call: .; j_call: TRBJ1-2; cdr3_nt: TGTGCCAGCATTTGGGCAGGGGTGTCAAATGGCTACACCTTC; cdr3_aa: CASIWAGVSNGYTF
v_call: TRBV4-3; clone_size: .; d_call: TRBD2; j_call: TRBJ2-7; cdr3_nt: TGCGCCAGCAGCCAAGGGGCCTCGGAGGGACTAGGAATGCACTTC; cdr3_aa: CASSQGASEGLGMHF
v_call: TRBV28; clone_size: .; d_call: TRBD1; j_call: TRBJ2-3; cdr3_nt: TGTGCCAGCAGTACCATTTTACAGGGGGCAAGGGGCACAGATACGCAGTATTTT; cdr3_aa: CASSTILQGARGTDTQYF
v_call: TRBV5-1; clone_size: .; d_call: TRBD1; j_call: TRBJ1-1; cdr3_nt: TGCGCCAGCAGCCCCGGACAGGGAGGCACTGAAGCTTTCTTT; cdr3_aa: CASSPGQGGTEAFF
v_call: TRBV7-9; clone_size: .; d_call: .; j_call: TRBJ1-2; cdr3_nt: TGTGCCAGCAGCTTACCCAGTCTCCCATATGGCTACACCTTC; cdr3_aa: CASSLPSLPYGYTF
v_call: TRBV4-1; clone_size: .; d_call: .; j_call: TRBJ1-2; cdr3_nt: TGCGCCAGCAGCCAAGATACAAGTCAGAACTATGGCTACACCTTC; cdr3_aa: CASSQDTSQNYGYTF
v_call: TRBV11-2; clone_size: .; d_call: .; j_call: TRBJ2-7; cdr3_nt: TGTGCCAGCAGCTTAGAACTAGCTAGGGAGCAGTACTTC; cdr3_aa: CASSLELAREQYF
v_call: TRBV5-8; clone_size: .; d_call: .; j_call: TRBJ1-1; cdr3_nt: TGTGCCAGCAGCTTGGTACAGGGCCGGACTGAAGCTTTCTTT; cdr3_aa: CASSLVQGRTEAFF
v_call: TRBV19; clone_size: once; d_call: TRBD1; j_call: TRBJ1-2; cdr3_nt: TGTGCCAGTAAAAAGGGTACGACAGGGACGGATGGCTACACCTTC; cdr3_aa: CASKKGTTGTDGYTF
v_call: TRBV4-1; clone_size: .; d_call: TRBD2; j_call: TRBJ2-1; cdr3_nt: TGCGCCAGCAGCCAACTACTAGCGGGGGTGTCCTACAATGAGCAGTTCTTC; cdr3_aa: CASSQLLAGVSYNEQFF
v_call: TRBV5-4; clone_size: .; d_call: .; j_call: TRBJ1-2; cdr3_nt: TGTGCCAGCAGCTTGGCCCAGGGGACCAACTATGGCTACACCTTC; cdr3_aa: CASSLAQGTNYGYTF
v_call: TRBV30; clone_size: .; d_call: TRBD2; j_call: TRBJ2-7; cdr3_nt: TGTGCCTGGACCGGGAGGGGGGGGCGCGAGCAGTACTTC; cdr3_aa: CAWTGRGGREQYF
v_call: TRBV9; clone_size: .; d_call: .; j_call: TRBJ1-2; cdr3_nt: TGTGCCAGCAGCGTAGGTCCGGGCGGGCCCCTCGGCTATGGCTACACCTTC; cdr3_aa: CASSVGPGGPLGYGYTF
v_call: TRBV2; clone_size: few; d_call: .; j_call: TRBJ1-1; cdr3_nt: TGTGCCAGCAGTACAGAAATGAACACTGAAGCTTTCTTT; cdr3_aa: CASSTEMNTEAFF
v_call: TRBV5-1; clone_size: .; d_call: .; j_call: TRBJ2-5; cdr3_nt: TGCGCCAGCAGTCCCGGCGGAGGGTCAAGAGAGACCCAGTACTTC; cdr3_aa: CASSPGGGSRETQYF
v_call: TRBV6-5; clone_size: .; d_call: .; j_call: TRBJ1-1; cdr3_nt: TGTGCCAGCAGAGAGGTATCTAACACTGAAGCTTTCTTT; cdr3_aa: CASREVSNTEAFF
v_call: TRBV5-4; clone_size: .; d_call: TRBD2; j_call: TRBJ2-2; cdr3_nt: TGTGCCAGCAGCCCAACTAGCGGGGGGCGCGGGGAGCTGTTTTTT; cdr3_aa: CASSPTSGGRGELFF
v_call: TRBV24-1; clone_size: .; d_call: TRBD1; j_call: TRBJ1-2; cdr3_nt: TGTGCCACCAGTGACCCTGACAGGGCCTATGGCTACACCTTC; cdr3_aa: CATSDPDRAYGYTF
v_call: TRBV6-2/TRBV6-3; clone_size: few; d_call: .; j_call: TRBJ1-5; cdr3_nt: TGTGCCAGCAGTCGGGGGGATCAGCCCCAGCATTTT; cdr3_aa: CASSRGDQPQHF
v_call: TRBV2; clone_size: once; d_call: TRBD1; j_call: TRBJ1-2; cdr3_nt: TGTGCCAGCAGTGAAAGGACAGGTGCCTATGGCTACACCTTC; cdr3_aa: CASSERTGAYGYTF
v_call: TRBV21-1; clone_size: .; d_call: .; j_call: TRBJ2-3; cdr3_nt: TGTGCCAGCAGCAACGGAGAGGGCACAGATACGCAGTATTTT; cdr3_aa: CASSNGEGTDTQYF